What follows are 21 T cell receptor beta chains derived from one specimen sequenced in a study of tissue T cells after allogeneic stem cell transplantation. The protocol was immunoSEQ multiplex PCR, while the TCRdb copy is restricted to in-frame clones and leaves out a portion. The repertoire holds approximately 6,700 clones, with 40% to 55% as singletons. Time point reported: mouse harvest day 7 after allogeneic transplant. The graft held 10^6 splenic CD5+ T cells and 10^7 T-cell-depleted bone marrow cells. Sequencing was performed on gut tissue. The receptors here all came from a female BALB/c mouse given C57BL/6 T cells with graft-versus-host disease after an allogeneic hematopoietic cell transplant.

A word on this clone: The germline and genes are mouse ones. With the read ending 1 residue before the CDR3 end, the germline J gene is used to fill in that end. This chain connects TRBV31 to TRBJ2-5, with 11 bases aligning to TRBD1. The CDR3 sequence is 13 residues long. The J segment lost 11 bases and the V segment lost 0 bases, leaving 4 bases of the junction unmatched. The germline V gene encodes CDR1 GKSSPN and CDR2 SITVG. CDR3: CAWSLSGTGGQYF. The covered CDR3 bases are TGTGCCTGGAGTCTTTCCGGGACAGGGGGCCAGTAC.

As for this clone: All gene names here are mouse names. CDR3 bases read: TGTGCCAGCAGTAGGACAGGGGGCGCGGAAGTCTTC. Protein: CASSRTGGAEVF. The whole CDR3 sequence reads CASSRTGGAEVFF. The chain recombines TRBV26 with TRBJ1-1; 11 bases match TRBD1. The read terminates 1 residue ahead of where the CDR3 ends, so the germline J gene completes it. V dropped 5 bases and J dropped 8; count of bases not matched to a gene: 4. CDR3 length: 13 amino acids. Germline assignment: CDR1 KGHPV and CDR2 FQNQEV (reference sequence).

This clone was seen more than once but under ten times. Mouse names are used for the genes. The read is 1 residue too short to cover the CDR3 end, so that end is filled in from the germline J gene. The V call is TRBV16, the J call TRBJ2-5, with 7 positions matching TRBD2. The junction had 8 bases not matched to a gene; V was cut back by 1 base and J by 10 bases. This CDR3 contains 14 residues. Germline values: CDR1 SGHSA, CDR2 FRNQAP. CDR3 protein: CASSLGLGEIPQYF. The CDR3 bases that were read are TGTGCAAGCAGCTTAGGGCTGGGGGAAATCCCCCAGTAC.

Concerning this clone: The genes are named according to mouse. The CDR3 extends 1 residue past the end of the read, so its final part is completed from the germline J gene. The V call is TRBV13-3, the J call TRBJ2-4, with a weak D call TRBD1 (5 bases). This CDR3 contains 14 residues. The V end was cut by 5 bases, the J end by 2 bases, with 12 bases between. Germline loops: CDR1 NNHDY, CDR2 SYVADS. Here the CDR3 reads CASSPSRAQNTLYF. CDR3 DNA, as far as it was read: TGTGCCAGCAGCCCAAGCAGGGCTCAAAACACCTTGTAC.

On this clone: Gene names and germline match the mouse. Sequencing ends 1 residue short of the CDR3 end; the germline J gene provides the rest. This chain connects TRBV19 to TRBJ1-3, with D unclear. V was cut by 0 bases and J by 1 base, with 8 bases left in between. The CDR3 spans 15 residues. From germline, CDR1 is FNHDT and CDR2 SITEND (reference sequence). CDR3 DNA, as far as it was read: TGTGCCAGCAGTATAGGCAGGCCCTCTGGAAATACGCTCTAT. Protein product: CASSIGRPSGNTLY. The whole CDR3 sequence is CASSIGRPSGNTLYF.

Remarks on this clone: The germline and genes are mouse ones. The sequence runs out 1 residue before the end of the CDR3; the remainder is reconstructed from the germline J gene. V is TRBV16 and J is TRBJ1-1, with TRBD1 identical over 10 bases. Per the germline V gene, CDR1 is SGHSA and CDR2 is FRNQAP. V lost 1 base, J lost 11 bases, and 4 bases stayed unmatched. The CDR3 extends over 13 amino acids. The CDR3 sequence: CASSLVGDRGVFF. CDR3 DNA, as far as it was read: TGTGCAAGCAGCTTAGTTGGGGACAGGGGTGTCTTC.

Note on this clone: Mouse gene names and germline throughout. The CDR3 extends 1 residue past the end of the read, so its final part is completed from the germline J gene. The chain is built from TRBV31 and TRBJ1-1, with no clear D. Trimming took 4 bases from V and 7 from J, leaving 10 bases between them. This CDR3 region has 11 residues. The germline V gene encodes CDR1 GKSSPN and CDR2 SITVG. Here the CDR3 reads CAWMKRIEVFF. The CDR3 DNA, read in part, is TGTGCCTGGATGAAAAGAATAGAAGTCTTC.

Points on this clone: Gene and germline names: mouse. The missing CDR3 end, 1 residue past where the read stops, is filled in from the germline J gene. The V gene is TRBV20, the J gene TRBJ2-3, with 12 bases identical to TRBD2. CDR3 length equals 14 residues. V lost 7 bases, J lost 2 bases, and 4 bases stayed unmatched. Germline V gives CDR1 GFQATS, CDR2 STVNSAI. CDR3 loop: CGVGTGGIAETLYF. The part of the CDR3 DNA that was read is TGTGGTGTAGGGACTGGGGGGATTGCAGAAACGCTGTAT. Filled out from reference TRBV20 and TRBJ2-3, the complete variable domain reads GALVYQYPRRTICKSGTSMRMECQAVGFQATSVAWYRQSPQKTFELIALSTVNSAIKYEQNFTQEKFPISHPNLSFSSMTVLNAYLEDRGLYLCGVGTGGIAETLYFGSGTRLTVL.

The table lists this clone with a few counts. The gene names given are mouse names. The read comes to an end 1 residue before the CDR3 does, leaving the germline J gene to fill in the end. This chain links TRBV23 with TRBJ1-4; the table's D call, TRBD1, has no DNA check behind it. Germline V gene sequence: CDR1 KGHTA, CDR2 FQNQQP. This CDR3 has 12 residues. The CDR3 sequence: CSTGQSNERLFF. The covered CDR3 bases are TGCTCCACGGGACAATCCAACGAAAGATTATTT.

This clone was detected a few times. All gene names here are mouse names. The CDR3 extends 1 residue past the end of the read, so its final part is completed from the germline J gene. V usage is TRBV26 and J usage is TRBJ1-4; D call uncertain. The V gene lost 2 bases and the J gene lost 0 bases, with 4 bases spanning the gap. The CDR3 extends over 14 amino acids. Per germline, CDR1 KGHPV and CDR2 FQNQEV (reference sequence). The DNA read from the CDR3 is TGTGCCAGCAGTCTGAGACTTTCCAACGAAAGATTATTT. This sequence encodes CASSLRLSNERLF. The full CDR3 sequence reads CASSLRLSNERLFF.

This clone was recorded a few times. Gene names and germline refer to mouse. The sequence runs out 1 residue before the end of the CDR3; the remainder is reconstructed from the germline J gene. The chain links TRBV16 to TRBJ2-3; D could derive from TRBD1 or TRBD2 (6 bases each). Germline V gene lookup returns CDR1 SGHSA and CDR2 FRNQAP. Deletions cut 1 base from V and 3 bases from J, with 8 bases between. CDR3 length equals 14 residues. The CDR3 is CASSLGGLAETLYF. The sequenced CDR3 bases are TGTGCAAGCAGCTTAGGGGGGCTGGCAGAAACGCTGTAT.

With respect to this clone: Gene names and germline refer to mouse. The CDR3 spells CASSHWGGGEQYF. The CDR3 DNA, read in part, is TGTGCCAGCAGCCACTGGGGGGGCGGCGAACAGTAC. This chain links TRBV15 with TRBJ2-7; 11 positions agree with TRBD2. The read terminates 1 residue ahead of where the CDR3 ends, so the germline J gene completes it. Germline V gives CDR1 SGHND, CDR2 FRSKSL. There are 13 residues in the CDR3. J was trimmed by 7 bases and V by 6 bases; bases with no gene match: 5.

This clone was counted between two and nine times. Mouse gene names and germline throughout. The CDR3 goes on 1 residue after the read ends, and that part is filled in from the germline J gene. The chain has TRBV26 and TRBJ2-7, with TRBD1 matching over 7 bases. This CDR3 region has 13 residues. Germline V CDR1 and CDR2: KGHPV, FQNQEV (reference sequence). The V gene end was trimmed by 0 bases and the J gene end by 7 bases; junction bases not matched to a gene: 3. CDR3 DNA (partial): TGTGCCAGCAGTCTGTCGAACAGGGGCGAACAGTAC. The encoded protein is CASSLSNRGEQY. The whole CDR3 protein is CASSLSNRGEQYF.

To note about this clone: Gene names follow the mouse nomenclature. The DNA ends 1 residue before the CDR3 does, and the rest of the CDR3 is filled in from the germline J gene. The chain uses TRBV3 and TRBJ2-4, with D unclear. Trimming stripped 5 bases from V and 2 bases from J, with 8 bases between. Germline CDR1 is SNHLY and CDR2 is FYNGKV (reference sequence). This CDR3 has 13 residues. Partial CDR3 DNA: TGTGCCAGCAGCCCAGGAACTCAAAACACCTTGTAC. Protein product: CASSPGTQNTLY. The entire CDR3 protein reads CASSPGTQNTLYF.

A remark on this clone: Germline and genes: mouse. The covered CDR3 bases are TGTGCCAGCAGCGTGGGACAGCCAAACACAGAAGTCTTC. Residues: CASSVGQPNTEVF. The complete CDR3 sequence is CASSVGQPNTEVFF. The chain joins TRBV3 to TRBJ1-1, with 7 nucleotides matching TRBD1. The read stops 1 residue short of the end of the CDR3; the missing end is completed from the germline J gene. In germline, CDR1 is SNHLY, CDR2 FYNGKV (reference sequence). There are 14 residues in the CDR3. The V gene end was trimmed by 5 bases and the J gene end by 0 bases; junction bases not matched to a gene: 3.

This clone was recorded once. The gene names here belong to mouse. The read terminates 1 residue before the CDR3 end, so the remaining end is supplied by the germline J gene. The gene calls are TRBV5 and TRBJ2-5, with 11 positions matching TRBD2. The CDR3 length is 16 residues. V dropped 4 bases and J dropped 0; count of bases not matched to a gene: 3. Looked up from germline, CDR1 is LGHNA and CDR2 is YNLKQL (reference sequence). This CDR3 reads CASSRDWGFNQDTQYF. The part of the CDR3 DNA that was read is TGTGCCAGCAGCCGGGACTGGGGGTTTAACCAAGACACCCAGTAC.

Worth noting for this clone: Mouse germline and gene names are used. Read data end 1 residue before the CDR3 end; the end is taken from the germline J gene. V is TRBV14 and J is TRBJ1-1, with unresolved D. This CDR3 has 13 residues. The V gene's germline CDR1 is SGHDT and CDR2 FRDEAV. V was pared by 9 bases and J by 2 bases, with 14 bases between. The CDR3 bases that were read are TGTGCCACCCCTTCCTGGGGTAACACAGAAGTCTTC. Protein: CATPSWGNTEVF. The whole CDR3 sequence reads CATPSWGNTEVFF.

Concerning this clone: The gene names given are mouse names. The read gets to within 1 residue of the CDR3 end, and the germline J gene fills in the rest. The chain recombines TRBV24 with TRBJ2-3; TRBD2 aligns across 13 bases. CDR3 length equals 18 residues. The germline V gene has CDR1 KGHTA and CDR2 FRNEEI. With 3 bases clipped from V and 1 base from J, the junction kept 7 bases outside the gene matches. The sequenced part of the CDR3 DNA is TGTGCCAGCAGTCTCCCGGACTGGGGGGGCGCGGGTGCAGAAACGCTGTAT. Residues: CASSLPDWGGAGAETLY. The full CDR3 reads CASSLPDWGGAGAETLYF.

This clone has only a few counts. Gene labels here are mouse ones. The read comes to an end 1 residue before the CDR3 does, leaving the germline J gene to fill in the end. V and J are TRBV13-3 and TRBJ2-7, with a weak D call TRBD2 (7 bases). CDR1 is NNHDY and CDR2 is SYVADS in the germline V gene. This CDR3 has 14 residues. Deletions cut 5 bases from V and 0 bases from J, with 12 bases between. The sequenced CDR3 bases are TGTGCCAGCAGGGAGGGGGGGAGCTCCTATGAACAGTAC. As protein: CASREGGSSYEQY. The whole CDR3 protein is CASREGGSSYEQYF.

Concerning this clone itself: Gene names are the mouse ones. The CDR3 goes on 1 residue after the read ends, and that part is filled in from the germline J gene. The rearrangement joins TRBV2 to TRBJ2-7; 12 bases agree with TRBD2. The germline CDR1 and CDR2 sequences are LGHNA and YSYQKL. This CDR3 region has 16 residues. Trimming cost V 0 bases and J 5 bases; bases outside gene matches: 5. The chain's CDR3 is CASSQERLGGRDEQYF. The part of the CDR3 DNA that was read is TGTGCCAGCAGCCAAGAACGACTGGGGGGGCGCGATGAACAGTAC.

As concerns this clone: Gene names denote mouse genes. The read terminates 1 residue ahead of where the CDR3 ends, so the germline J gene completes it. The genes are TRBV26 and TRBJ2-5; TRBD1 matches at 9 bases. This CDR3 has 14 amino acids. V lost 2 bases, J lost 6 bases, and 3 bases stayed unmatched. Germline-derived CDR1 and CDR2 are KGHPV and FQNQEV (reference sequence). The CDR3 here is CASSLRTGADTQYF. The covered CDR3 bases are TGTGCCAGCAGTCTGAGGACAGGGGCGGACACCCAGTAC.